This TCR beta chain was retrieved from a study of cytomegalovirus exposure and HLA in healthy donors. Study-level background: A prior study identified 110 million or so unique TCR beta sequences from 150 million to 200 million T cells.

PCR amplification relied on 60 Vbeta primers (plus 13 Jbeta primers). Original methodology: Per a later analysis, the number of unique TCR beta chains was around 80 million, of which 9 million to 14 million were shared. Profiled with immunoSEQ multiplex PCR; TCRdb holds only in-frame clones, not every one. For V, J and clone size, that table is used; D and trimming come from the DNA. The repertoire holds more than 95,000 clones, with about 72% as singletons. The CDR3 loop spans 16 amino acids. Trimming removed 2 bases from V and 4 bases from J, with 15 bases in between. In germline, CDR1 is SGHDT, CDR2 YYEEEE. Study-wide results and limits: The study flagged some 170 TCR beta chains as cytomegalovirus-associated. Reportedly, cytomegalovirus status was diagnosed with high sensitivity and specificity.

Concerning this clone: The antigen remains unidentified.

This TCR derives from a man aged 45-65 years in good health and CMV-seropositive. The chain couples TRBV5-6 to TRBJ2-2, with D possibly matching TRBD2 (7 bases). What was sequenced was PBMCs. CDR3 in DNA: TGTGCCAGCAGCTTAGTTCGGGGGGCCGGCACCGGGGAGCTGTTTTTT. It translates to CASSLVRGAGTGELFF.